One sample yielded the 7 T cell receptor beta chains listed below, sequenced in a study of cytomegalovirus exposure and HLA in healthy donors. Primers: 60 Vbeta forward and 13 Jbeta reverse. Profiling relied on immunoSEQ multiplex PCR, and the TCRdb table lists in-frame clones only, not all of them. The data contain some 110,000 clones, 75% to 85% of them seen just once; the ten biggest clones take up 2.5% to 3%. Input material: PBMCs. These receptors all come from a young woman in good health and CMV-seropositive.

The V call is TRBV2, the J call TRBJ2-5; D remains unclear. The CDR3 is 10 amino acids. V dropped 5 bases and J dropped 8 bases, with 6 bases sitting between them. Germline CDR1 SNHLY, CDR2 FYNNEI. The DNA of the CDR3 is TGTGCCAGCAGTCCCCCTACCCAGTACTTC. As protein: CASSPPTQYF.

CDR3 in DNA: TGTGCCTGGGTGAAGACTAGCGGTATGGGGGAGCAGTACTTC. Its protein product is CAWVKTSGMGEQYF. The gene calls are TRBV30 and TRBJ2-7; 9 nucleotides match TRBD2. CDR1 is GTSNPN, CDR2 SVGIG, per germline (reference sequence). The CDR3 contains 14 residues. V was clipped by 5 bases and J by 7 bases; unmatched bases: 12.

This sequence joins TRBV7-3 and TRBJ2-3, with 9 bases aligning to TRBD2. The V gene's germline CDR1 is SGHTA and CDR2 FQGTGA. The CDR3 is 15 residues long. V lost 5 bases to trimming and J lost 5 bases; unmatched junction nucleotides: 8. The CDR3 DNA follows: TGTGCCAGCAGCACACTAGCGGGCAAACGAGATACGCAGTATTTT. The encoded protein is CASSTLAGKRDTQYF.

The chain links TRBV10-3 to TRBJ2-7; tentatively, D is TRBD2 (6 bases). Trimming pared 6 bases from V and 3 bases from J, leaving 12 bases between. This CDR3 has 13 amino acids. Germline V lookup: CDR1 ENHRY, CDR2 SYGVKD. The CDR3 DNA sequence: TGTGCCATCAGCGCGCGGGGAGTCTACGAGCAGTACTTC. Its protein product is CAISARGVYEQYF.

This clone was seen a few times. The chain is built from TRBV5-1 and TRBJ2-3, with 8 bases fitting TRBD2. The CDR3 contains 17 residues. The V and J ends lost 3 bases and 1 base, in that order; junction bases with no gene match: 10. The germline V gene has CDR1 SGHRS and CDR2 YFSETQ. CDR3 residues: CASSSTVSGSGTDTQYF. CDR3 nucleotides: TGCGCCAGCAGCTCTACGGTAAGCGGGAGCGGCACAGATACGCAGTATTTT.

This chain links TRBV5-1 with TRBJ2-3; perhaps TRBD2 as D (6 bases). CDR1 is SGHRS and CDR2 is YFSETQ in the germline V gene. The germline V and J ends were trimmed by 3 bases and 0 bases, with 8 bases remaining between them. The CDR3 spans 14 residues. The chain's CDR3 is CASSWTTSTDTQYF. In nucleotides, the CDR3 is TGCGCCAGCAGCTGGACTACTAGCACAGATACGCAGTATTTT.

The CDR3 DNA reads as TGTGCCAGCAGCGTCCTGATAGCGGGAGCGGGGACACGAGGACCAGATACGCAGTATTTT. Encoded protein: CASSVLIAGAGTRGPDTQYF. The chain recombines TRBV9 with TRBJ2-3; TRBD2 matches 9 bases. The ends lost 2 bases at V and 4 bases at J; junction bases unmatched: 20. Germline CDR1 and CDR2: SGDLS and YYNGEE. This CDR3 has 20 amino acids. Full variable domain (remainder filled in from reference TRBV9 and TRBJ2-3): DSGVTQTPKHLITATGQRVTLRCSPRSGDLSVYWYQQSLDQGLQFLIQYYNGEERAKGNILERFSAQQFPDLHSELNLSSLELGDSALYFCASSVLIAGAGTRGPDTQYFGPGTRLTVL.